These 4 T cell receptor beta chains were sequenced from one sample in a study of cytomegalovirus exposure and HLA in healthy donors. TCRdb keeps only in-frame clones here, not all; method: immunoSEQ multiplex PCR. The profile covers about 73,000 clones, with about 94% appearing a single time and over 0.8% taken by the ten largest. The sequencing sample was made of PBMCs. The receptors derive from a woman aged 18-30 years in good health and CMV-seronegative.

The V call is TRBV27, the J call TRBJ1-2; the D is unclear. Germline V CDR1 and CDR2: MNHEY, SMNVEV (reference sequence). Trimming pared 8 bases from V and 4 bases from J, leaving 11 bases between. CDR3 size: 12 residues. CDR3 residues: CASHDGAYGYTF. The CDR3 nucleotides read TGTGCCAGCCATGACGGAGCCTATGGCTACACCTTC.

This clone showed up just once. The rearrangement links TRBV7-9 to TRBJ1-1; 7 positions match TRBD1. The V and J ends lost 5 bases and 7 bases, in that order; junction bases with no gene match: 7. This CDR3 contains 13 residues. Germline CDR1 reads SEHNR; CDR2 reads FQNEAQ (reference sequence). CDR3 protein: CASSLGGLFEAFF. The CDR3 nucleotides read TGTGCCAGCAGCCTAGGGGGCCTTTTTGAAGCTTTCTTT. Together with reference TRBV7-9 and TRBJ1-1, the CDR3 gives the full variable domain: DTGVSQNPRHKITKRGQNVTFRCDPISEHNRLYWYRQTLGQGPEFLTYFQNEAQLEKSRLLSDRFSAERPKGSFSTLEIQRTEQGDSAMYLCASSLGGLFEAFFGQGTRLTVV.

The table lists this clone with a count of one. This chain joins TRBV11-2 and TRBJ2-7; D might be TRBD2 (6 bases). Trimming took 2 bases from V and 3 from J, leaving 11 bases between them. Looked up from germline, CDR1 is SGHAT and CDR2 is FQNNGV. CDR3 length equals 14 residues. The CDR3: CASSLFGLNYEQYF. In nucleotides, the CDR3 is TGTGCCAGCAGCTTATTCGGACTAAACTACGAGCAGTACTTC. Drawing the rest from reference TRBV11-2 and TRBJ2-7, the complete variable domain is EAGVAQSPRYKIIEKRQSVAFWCNPISGHATLYWYQQILGQGPKLLIQFQNNGVVDDSQLPKDRFSAERLKGVDSTLKIQPAKLEDSAVYLCASSLFGLNYEQYFGPGTRLTVT.

The J gene is TRBJ1-1, the V gene TRBV5-3; D remains unclear. TRBV5-3 is marked as an open reading frame, function uncertain. The CDR3 has 14 amino acids. The ends were cut back, 4 bases at V and 2 bases at J, with 12 bases in the middle. CDR3 in amino acids: CARSRRGANTEAFF. The CDR3 DNA is TGTGCCAGAAGCCGGCGGGGAGCCAACACTGAAGCTTTCTTT.